This T cell receptor beta chain was captured in a study of T cell changes during pregnancy in multiple sclerosis. Assay: immunoSEQ multiplex PCR; the TCRdb copy retains only in-frame clones and omits some. Counted here are more than 40,000 clones, roughly 94% occurring once; the ten biggest clones make up roughly 0.58%. V lost 6 bases and J lost 8; bases outside the gene matches: 10. This CDR3 is built from 14 residues. CDR1 is MRHNA, CDR2 SNTAGT, per germline. This clone was recorded only once. The source material was CD4+ T cells from peripheral blood mononuclear cells, sampled in the second trimester of pregnancy. The receptor comes from a female donor with multiple sclerosis, enrolled in a pregnancy study. The chain has TRBV6-4 and TRBJ1-2; TRBD1 matches at 9 bases. The CDR3 sequence: CASRLAVGQGGYTF. In nucleotides, the CDR3 is TGTGCCAGCAGACTGGCCGTAGGACAGGGGGGCTACACCTTC.